The text below deals with one TCR beta chain. Its antigen is unknown. These data originate in a study of shared clonotypes between healthy human individuals. The study, taken as a whole, reports: All-four-donor shared clonotypes had higher generation probabilities than non-shared clonotypes did.

Germline V gene data show CDR1 as SGHTA and CDR2 as FQGNSA. V lost 7 bases, J lost 4 bases, and 13 bases stayed unmatched. The CDR3 loop spans 18 amino acids. The table came from immunoSEQ multiplex PCR; TCRdb's copy has only in-frame clones and leaves some out. This table has approximately 2.3 million clones, approximately 93% appearing once. Those who donated were healthy HIV-negative adults, with no recent acute infections or vaccinations reported. This chain joins TRBV7-2 and TRBJ2-3; 14 nucleotides agree with TRBD2. This receptor was taken from a man in his late teens or twenties in good health. Some clones in this sample may be carry-over from other donors' samples. The material sequenced was naive CD4+ T cells from PBMCs. The subset denotes: CD45RA+ positively selected. The CDR3 DNA follows: TGTGCCAGCACCCCTCCGGGACTAGCGGGAGTTTGGGCAGATACGCAGTATTTT. Amino acid sequence: CASTPPGLAGVWADTQYF.